Listed below are T cell receptor beta chains from one sample, sequenced in a study of PD-1 blockade in classical Hodgkin lymphoma. Profiling relied on immunoSEQ multiplex PCR, and the TCRdb table lists in-frame clones only, not all of them. The repertoire holds 29,000 or so clones, with roughly 70% as singletons. This sample comprised peripheral blood mononuclear cells (PBMCs), obtained before the second cycle of nivolumab. The source of these receptors is a human donor with classical Hodgkin lymphoma. The CDR3 runs from the conserved cysteine through the conserved F or W. D genes are given only for firm matches. Clone size, where shown, is once, few, many, or a class for clones that have expanded.

v_gene	abundance	j_gene	d_gene	CDR3nt	CDR3aa
TRBV5-1	.	TRBJ1-2	.	TGCGCCAGCAGCCAGGACAGCTATGGCTACACCTTC	CASSQDSYGYTF
TRBV6-5	.	TRBJ2-5	TRBD1	TGTGCCAGCAGAATGGGACAGGGGAGTGGGGAGACCCAGTACTTC	CASRMGQGSGETQYF
TRBV6-5	few	TRBJ1-6	.	TGTGCCAGCACGGCGGGCCCAGGGACCCTCCACTTT	CASTAGPGTLHF
TRBV10-3	.	TRBJ2-7	.	TGTGCCGCCGGACACTCGGGGCCCGAGCAGTACTTC	CAAGHSGPEQYF
TRBV2	.	TRBJ1-5	.	TGTGCCAGCAGTGAATGGGCCAGGAGCAATCAGCCCCAGCATTTT	CASSEWARSNQPQHF
TRBV7-8	.	TRBJ1-5	TRBD1	TGTGCCAGCAGCTCCGGGACAGGGTTCTTTAGCAATCAGCCCCAGCATTTT	CASSSGTGFFSNQPQHF
TRBV11-2	.	TRBJ2-1	.	TGTGCCAGCAGCTTGTCGGGGTCCCCCTACAATGAGCAGTTCTTC	CASSLSGSPYNEQFF
TRBV28	.	TRBJ1-6	TRBD1	TGTGCCAGCAGTTTTGGAGGGAGGGGGACAGGGAATTCACCCCTCCACTTT	CASSFGGRGTGNSPLHF
TRBV27	.	TRBJ2-1	.	TGTGCCAGCAGTTTCCCGGGAGAGGGGTACAATGAGCAGTTCTTC	CASSFPGEGYNEQFF
TRBV7-8	.	TRBJ1-5	TRBD1	TGTGCCAGCAGCGCGGACAGGACTAGCAATCAGCCCCAGCATTTT	CASSADRTSNQPQHF
TRBV19	.	TRBJ1-5	.	TGTGCCAGTAGTATGAGCGGACCCCGTCAGCCCCAGCATTTT	CASSMSGPRQPQHF
TRBV28	.	TRBJ1-2	.	TGTGCCAGCACCGCGGCCGGAGGAGGAGTCTATGGCTACACCTTC	CASTAAGGGVYGYTF
TRBV7-2	.	TRBJ2-3	.	TGTGCCAGCAGCTTATCAGCAGATACGCAGTATTTT	CASSLSADTQYF
TRBV15	.	TRBJ2-3	.	TGTGCCACCAGCAGAGATAAGGCCAGCAAGCAGTATTTT	CATSRDKASKQYF
TRBV6-1	.	TRBJ2-7	.	TGTGCCAGCAGTGAAGCGCTTTGGGGGGCCTACGAGCAGTACTTC	CASSEALWGAYEQYF
TRBV19	.	TRBJ1-5	.	TGTGCCAGTAGCCCGGGGGTGAATCAGCCCCAGCATTTT	CASSPGVNQPQHF
TRBV18	few	TRBJ2-1	TRBD1	TGTGCCAGCTCACCACCGGCAGGGGGCCGCTACAATGAGCAGTTCTTC	CASSPPAGGRYNEQFF
TRBV5-4	.	TRBJ2-6	.	TGTGCCAGCAGCTGGGTGGACGGGAACTCTGGGGCCAACGTCCTGACTTTC	CASSWVDGNSGANVLTF
TRBV28	.	TRBJ1-2	.	TGTGCCAGCAGTTTATCTAGGGGGAGCGGCTACACCTTC	CASSLSRGSGYTF
TRBV10-3	few	TRBJ2-3	TRBD1	TGTGCCATCAGTGAAGGGGTGGCCAGTACAGGGGGCCCCGATACGCAGTATTTT	CAISEGVASTGGPDTQYF
TRBV4-2	.	TRBJ2-5	.	TGTGCCAGCAGCCTGTCTGGGGAAGAGACCCAGTACTTC	CASSLSGEETQYF
TRBV6-5	.	TRBJ2-7	TRBD2	TGTGCCAGCAGCTTAACGGGGGGGACCCACTACGAGCAGTACTTC	CASSLTGGTHYEQYF
TRBV7-7	once	TRBJ2-7	TRBD1	TGTGCTAGCAGCTTGCGGGCAGGGGGAGTCTACGAGCAGTACTTC	CASSLRAGGVYEQYF
TRBV6-5	.	TRBJ1-3	.	TGTGCCAGCAGACTACTCCAGGGAAACACCATATATTTT	CASRLLQGNTIYF
TRBV19	.	TRBJ2-3	TRBD2	TGTGCCAGTAGTATAGACGGTAGCGGGGGGTCGTGGACAGATACGCAGTATTTT	CASSIDGSGGSWTDTQYF
TRBV7-7	few	TRBJ1-3	.	TGTGCTAGCAGCTTAGGTGTCGCAGGCTCTGGAAACACCATATATTTT	CASSLGVAGSGNTIYF
TRBV4-3	.	TRBJ2-1	.	TGCGCCAGCAGCCAAAGGCTAGCGTCCTACAATGAGCAGTTCTTC	CASSQRLASYNEQFF